These 25 T cell receptor beta chains originate from one sample sequenced in a study of shared clonotypes between healthy human individuals. Only in-frame clones appear in the TCRdb table, and some are missing; sequencing was by immunoSEQ multiplex PCR. The sample lists under 600,000 clones; approximately 79% were seen once. Sequencing was performed on PBMCs. The receptors come from a woman in her thirties or forties in good health. Some clones in this sample may be carry-over from other donors' samples.

The chain combines TRBV9 with TRBJ2-7; 9 positions agree with TRBD1. V gave up 3 bases and J gave up 5 bases; unmatched junction bases: 12. This CDR3 region has 16 residues. Germline V gene lookup returns CDR1 SGDLS and CDR2 YYNGEE. The CDR3 DNA sequence: TGTGCCAGCAGCGGAGCAGACAGGGGGGTTGTCCACGAGCAGTACTTC. Translation: CASSGADRGVVHEQYF.

The chain combines TRBV7-8 with TRBJ2-7; 12 bases agree with TRBD2. V shed 1 base, J shed 7 bases, and the junction held 5 bases outside the gene matches. The CDR3 has 15 amino acids. Germline CDR1 and CDR2: SGHVS and FQNEAQ. In DNA form, the CDR3 reads TGTGCCAGCAGCTTAGTCCTAGCGGGAGGGGGGGAGCAGTACTTC. Protein: CASSLVLAGGGEQYF. The whole variable domain, filled in from reference TRBV7-8 and TRBJ2-7, reads GAGVSQSPRYKVAKRGQDVALRCDPISGHVSLFWYQQALGQGPEFLTYFQNEAQLDKSGLPSDRFFAERPEGSVSTLKIQRTQQEDSAVYLCASSLVLAGGGEQYFGPGTRLTVT.

The chain links TRBV25-1 to TRBJ2-7; D is possibly TRBD1 (6 bases). This CDR3 has 13 amino acids. Germline CDR1 is MGHDK and CDR2 is SYGVNS. V gave up 7 bases and J gave up 2 bases, with 12 bases separating them. CDR3 bases: TGTGCCAGCACCTCGGGACACCCCTACGAGCAGTACTTC. It codes for CASTSGHPYEQYF.

The chain has TRBV27 and TRBJ2-1; 10 bases match TRBD2. The germline gives CDR1 MNHEY, CDR2 SMNVEV (reference sequence). This CDR3 is 16 amino acids long. V was clipped by 1 base and J by 2 bases; unmatched bases: 2. CDR3 sequence reads: CASSLFSGRTYNEQFF. CDR3 sequence (DNA): TGTGCCAGCAGTTTATTTAGCGGGAGGACCTACAATGAGCAGTTCTTC.

About this clone: This sequence is one base from a far larger clone and is likely a read error. The V gene is TRBV5-1, the J gene TRBJ2-2; weak D call: TRBD1 (5 bases). The CDR3 spans 15 residues. The germline V gene has CDR1 SGHRS and CDR2 YFSETQ. The CDR3 DNA reads as TGCGCCAACAGCTTGATGTCCAGGGACACCGGGGAGCTGTTTTTT. This sequence encodes CANSLMSRDTGELFF.

The chain recombines TRBV2 with TRBJ2-3; D assignment may be TRBD1 or TRBD2 (5 bases each). CDR1 is SNHLY, CDR2 FYNNEI, per germline. The V gene lost 4 bases and the J gene lost 2 bases, with 10 bases spanning the gap. This CDR3 is 14 amino acids long. CDR3 DNA sequence: TGTGCCAGCAGTGTGGGGACCATCACAGATACGCAGTATTTT. Translated: CASSVGTITDTQYF.

The CDR3 sequence: CASSLARRGSAYEQYF. The CDR3, as DNA: TGTGCCAGCAGCTTAGCGCGAAGGGGATCGGCCTACGAGCAGTACTTC. V gene TRBV7-9 combines with J gene TRBJ2-7; D is perhaps TRBD1 (5 bases). The CDR3 contains 16 residues. V was cut by 0 bases and J by 2 bases, with 14 bases left in between. The germline V gene encodes CDR1 SEHNR and CDR2 FQNEAQ (reference sequence).

The chain carries TRBV29-1 and TRBJ2-7, with D perhaps TRBD1 (6 bases). This CDR3 is 11 amino acids long. The germline V gene encodes CDR1 SQVTM and CDR2 ANQGSEA. Trimming pared 3 bases from V and 7 bases from J, leaving 10 bases between. CDR3 sequence: CSVEGAREQYF. The CDR3 DNA follows: TGCAGCGTTGAGGGGGCGAGGGAGCAGTACTTC.

This clone has ten or more counts. The V and J genes are TRBV6-5 and TRBJ2-7, with 9 bases lining up with TRBD1. J lost 3 bases, V lost 5 bases, and 5 bases had no gene match. There are 14 residues in the CDR3. Germline V gene lookup returns CDR1 MNHEY and CDR2 SVGAGI. CDR3 coding DNA: TGTGCCAGCAGTCCGACAGGGGGGCTCTACGAGCAGTACTTC. Translating it yields CASSPTGGLYEQYF.

V usage is TRBV27 and J usage is TRBJ2-3; D is unclear. V was clipped by 5 bases and J by 2 bases, with 8 bases between them. Germline V gene sequence: CDR1 MNHEY, CDR2 SMNVEV (reference sequence). CDR3 size: 13 residues. The CDR3 bases are TGTGCCAGCAGTCTAAGGAACACAGATACGCAGTATTTT. Translating gives CASSLRNTDTQYF.

The chain recombines TRBV5-6 with TRBJ2-2, with 8 bases fitting TRBD2. This CDR3 is 14 amino acids long. V gave up 0 bases and J gave up 6 bases; unmatched junction bases: 1. CDR1 and CDR2 from the germline V gene are SGHDT and YYEEEE. Here the CDR3 DNA reads TGTGCCAGCAGCTTGGCGGGGGGGGCCGGGGAGCTGTTTTTT. This encodes CASSLAGGAGELFF.

V gene TRBV19 combines with J gene TRBJ1-1, with D tentatively TRBD1 (6 bases). The CDR3 contains 15 residues. Germline assignment: CDR1 LNHDA and CDR2 SQIVND (reference sequence). Trimming removed 11 bases from V and 4 bases from J, with 23 bases in between. CDR3 coding DNA: TGTGCCCACCCGGGTGCCCCGGTCAGGGGCACTGAAGCTTTCTTT. Translating it yields CAHPGAPVRGTEAFF.

The chain couples TRBV30 to TRBJ2-6, with TRBD1 matching 7 bases. From germline, CDR1 is GTSNPN and CDR2 SVGIG (reference sequence). The CDR3 is 17 amino acids. Trimming took 2 bases from V and 0 from J; bases not matched to a gene: 7. The CDR3 sequence: CAWSRAGGASGANVLTF. The CDR3 DNA follows: TGTGCCTGGAGTAGGGCAGGGGGAGCCTCTGGGGCCAACGTCCTGACTTTC. The full variable domain, with the rest looked up from reference TRBV30 and TRBJ2-6, is SQTIHQWPATLVQPVGSPLSLECTVEGTSNPNLYWYRQAAGRGLQLLFYSVGIGQISSEVPQNLSASRPQDRQFILSSKKLLLSDSGFYLCAWSRAGGASGANVLTFGAGSRLTVL.

This clone appeared once. The V call is TRBV9, the J call TRBJ2-1; D may match TRBD1 or TRBD2 (5 bases each). CDR3 size: 15 residues. Between the trimmed V and J ends, which lost 4 bases and 3 bases, there was a span of 14 bases. The germline CDR1 and CDR2 sequences are SGDLS and YYNGEE. The DNA of the CDR3 is TGTGCCAGCAGCCCCCGAGGGGCTAACTACAATGAGCAGTTCTTC. Amino acid sequence: CASSPRGANYNEQFF.

This chain joins TRBV5-5 and TRBJ2-3; D might be TRBD2 (5 bases). The V end lost 4 bases, the J end lost 2 bases, and 14 bases lay between the germline ends. This CDR3 region has 15 residues. Germline CDR1 is SGHKS and CDR2 is YYEKEE (reference sequence). CDR3 in DNA: TGTGCCAGCAGCCCAACGGGGAGATCCACAGATACGCAGTATTTT. This sequence encodes CASSPTGRSTDTQYF.

This clone was found once. The chain carries TRBV5-6 and TRBJ1-1, with 7 bases matching TRBD1. The CDR3 loop spans 15 amino acids. Losses at the gene ends were 3 bases for V and 0 bases for J; bases not matched to a gene: 5. The V gene's germline CDR1 is SGHDT and CDR2 YYEEEE. The CDR3 bases are TGTGCCAGCAGCTCCCAGACAGGGATGAACACTGAAGCTTTCTTT. Its protein product is CASSSQTGMNTEAFF.

Turning to this clone: A much larger clone lies a single base off, so this may be a read error. This chain's CDR3 is CASSEAPSTDTQYF. The DNA of the CDR3 is TGTGCCAGCAGTGAAGCGCCTAGCACAGATACGCAGTATTTT. J is TRBJ2-3 and V is TRBV6-1; no definite D call. V dropped 0 bases and J dropped 0 bases, with 4 bases sitting between them. The CDR3 sequence is 14 residues long. Germline V gene lookup returns CDR1 MNHNS and CDR2 SASEGT.

The V and J genes are TRBV28 and TRBJ2-7, with D perhaps assigned TRBD1 or TRBD2 (5 bases each). V gave up 2 bases and J gave up 5 bases, with 13 bases separating them. The CDR3 has 14 residues. Germline V lookup: CDR1 MDHEN, CDR2 SYDVKM. The CDR3 DNA reads TGTGCCAGCAGTTTACGGGGCCTAGGCCACGAGCAGTACTTC. This gives the protein CASSLRGLGHEQYF.

The rearrangement uses TRBV10-3 and TRBJ2-3, with D perhaps TRBD2 (6 bases). Germline V gene lookup returns CDR1 ENHRY and CDR2 SYGVKD. V gave up 7 bases and J gave up 4 bases, with 15 bases separating them. CDR3 length: 14 residues. The chain's CDR3 is CAIMLGGAADTQYF. As DNA, the CDR3 is TGTGCCATCATGCTGGGGGGAGCGGCAGATACGCAGTATTTT.

The chain has TRBV2 and TRBJ2-6; TRBD1 matches at 10 bases. Looked up from germline, CDR1 is SNHLY and CDR2 is FYNNEI. Trimming took 6 bases from V and 0 from J; bases not matched to a gene: 5. This CDR3 is built from 17 residues. This chain's CDR3 is CASRPGTGVSGANVLTF. The CDR3 DNA sequence: TGTGCCAGCAGGCCCGGGACAGGGGTCTCTGGGGCCAACGTCCTGACTTTC.

Ten or more counts support this clone. The J gene is TRBJ2-2, the V gene TRBV27, with TRBD1 identical over 7 bases. V trimming: 8 bases; J trimming: 3 bases; junction bases outside the gene matches: 6. Looked up from germline, CDR1 is MNHEY and CDR2 is SMNVEV (reference sequence). CDR3 length: 14 amino acids. The CDR3 DNA sequence: TGTGCCAGCGGACGGGACAGCCACACCGGGGAGCTGTTTTTT. Translated, it gives CASGRDSHTGELFF.

The CDR3 sequence is CASSIDASRNEQFF. The DNA for the CDR3 is TGTGCCAGTAGTATAGATGCCTCTCGGAATGAGCAGTTCTTC. The rearrangement links TRBV19 to TRBJ2-1; D gene uncertain. Deletions cut 0 bases from V and 7 bases from J, with 10 bases between. Germline V lookup: CDR1 LNHDA, CDR2 SQIVND (reference sequence). The CDR3 is made up of 14 amino acids.

The rearrangement uses TRBV9 and TRBJ1-2; 7 positions match TRBD1. V shed 4 bases and J 3 bases; nucleotides not matched to a gene: 12. The germline CDR1 and CDR2 sequences are SGDLS and YYNGEE. This CDR3 is 16 amino acids long. The CDR3 coding sequence is TGTGCCAGCAGCCGAGATTCGGCAGGGGGAGACTATGGCTACACCTTC. Its translation: CASSRDSAGGDYGYTF.

The chain combines TRBV18 with TRBJ2-7, with D unresolved. The CDR3 totals 15 residues. Per the germline V gene, CDR1 is KGHSH and CDR2 is LQKENI. The V gene lost 1 base and the J gene lost 3 bases, with 13 bases spanning the gap. The CDR3, as DNA: TGTGCCAGCTCACCACGTAGCAGCCCCCACTACGAGCAGTACTTC. Translation gives CASSPRSSPHYEQYF. Full variable domain (missing parts from reference TRBV18 and TRBJ2-7): NAGVMQNPRHLVRRRGQEARLRCSPMKGHSHVYWYRQLPEEGLKFMVYLQKENIIDESGMPKERFSAEFPKEGPSILRIQQVVRGDSAAYFCASSPRSSPHYEQYFGPGTRLTVT.

The CDR3 protein is CASSPQGEQETQYF. CDR3 sequence (DNA): TGTGCCAGCAGTCCTCAGGGGGAGCAAGAGACCCAGTACTTC. This rearrangement joins TRBV11-2 to TRBJ2-5, with TRBD1 matching over 7 bases. V was pared by 6 bases and J by 2 bases, with 6 bases of the junction left unmatched. Germline CDR1 reads SGHAT; CDR2 reads FQNNGV. CDR3 size: 14 residues.